Sequencing of this TCR beta chain was carried out in a study of blood T cell repertoires in COVID-19. The overall study: Acute and convalescent COVID-19 specimens originated in the United States, Italy and Spain. PBMCs, B-cell-depleted T cells, or T cells were the source of the cDNA or gDNA that made up the material.

Germline CDR1 reads SGHRS; CDR2 reads YFSETQ. The CDR3 totals 12 residues. V was shortened by 4 bases and J by 7 bases, with 11 bases between the two germline ends. This clone has a handful of counts. The protocol was immunoSEQ multiplex PCR, while the TCRdb copy is restricted to in-frame clones and leaves out a portion. The table includes 75,000 to 95,000 clones, around 83% detected once. The source of this sequence is a human donor in a cohort sampled during active COVID-19. What was sequenced was peripheral blood. The V gene is TRBV5-1, the J gene TRBJ1-2, with a weak D call TRBD1 (6 bases). CDR3 sequence: CASSRGGSGYTF. CDR3 nucleotides: TGCGCCAGCAGCCGAGGGGGTAGTGGCTACACCTTC.